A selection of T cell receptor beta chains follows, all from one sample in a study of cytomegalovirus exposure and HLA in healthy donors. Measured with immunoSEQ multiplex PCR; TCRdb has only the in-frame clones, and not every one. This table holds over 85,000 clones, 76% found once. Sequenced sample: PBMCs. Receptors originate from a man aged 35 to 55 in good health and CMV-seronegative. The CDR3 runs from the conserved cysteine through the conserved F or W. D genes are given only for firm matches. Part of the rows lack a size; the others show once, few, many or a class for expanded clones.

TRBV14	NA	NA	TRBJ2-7	TGTGCCAGCAGCCAAGGTACAGGGGACTTCTACGAGCAGTACTTC	CASSQGTGDFYEQYF
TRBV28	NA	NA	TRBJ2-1	TGTGCCAGCAGTAGAACAGCCTCCTACAATGAGCAGTTCTTC	CASSRTASYNEQFF
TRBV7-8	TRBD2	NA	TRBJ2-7	TGTGCCAGCACCCCTGGGGTAGCGGGAACCTACGAGCAGTACTTC	CASTPGVAGTYEQYF
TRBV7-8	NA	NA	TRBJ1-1	TGTGCCAGCAGCCCTAATTTACGGGAAGAAGCTTTCTTT	CASSPNLREEAFF
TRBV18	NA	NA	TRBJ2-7	TGTGCCAGCTCACCAGGGGCAGCCTACGAGCAGTACTTC	CASSPGAAYEQYF
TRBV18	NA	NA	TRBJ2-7	TGTGCCAGCTCACAAGATATTACAGTCTTACACTTC	CASSQDITVLHF
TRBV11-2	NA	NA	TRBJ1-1	TGTGCCAGCAGCTTGATGGGCAACACTGAAGCTTTCTTT	CASSLMGNTEAFF
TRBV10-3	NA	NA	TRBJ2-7	TGTGCCATCAGTGCGTCCCCGGGACTGAACTCCTACGAGCAGTACTTC	CAISASPGLNSYEQYF
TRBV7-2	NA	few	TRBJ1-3	TGTGCCAGCAGCTTTGTTTCGGGTTATTCTGGAAACACCATATATTTT	CASSFVSGYSGNTIYF
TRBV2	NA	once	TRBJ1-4	TGTGCCAGCAGTTGGAGGGGACCTAATGAAAAACTGTTTTTT	CASSWRGPNEKLFF
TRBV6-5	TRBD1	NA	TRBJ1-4	TGTGCCAGCAGTAAGGGACAGATGAATGAAAAACTGTTTTTT	CASSKGQMNEKLFF
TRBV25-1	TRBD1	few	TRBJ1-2	TGTGCCAGCAGTGACCCAGGGGGAGCCGGCGACGGGGGCTACACCTTC	CASSDPGGAGDGGYTF
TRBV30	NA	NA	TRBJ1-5	TGTGCCTGGAGTTACAGTGATCAGCCCCAGCATTTT	CAWSYSDQPQHF
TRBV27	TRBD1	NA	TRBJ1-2	TGTGCCAGCAGTTTATTCGGACAGGGGTCCGCTAACTATGGCTACACCTTC	CASSLFGQGSANYGYTF
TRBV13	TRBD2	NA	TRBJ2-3	TGTGCCAGCAGCCCCGGGACTAGGGGCGCAGATACGCAGTATTTT	CASSPGTRGADTQYF
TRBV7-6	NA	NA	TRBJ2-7	TGTGCCAGTTCAGACAGGACCTACGAGCAGTACTTC	CASSDRTYEQYF
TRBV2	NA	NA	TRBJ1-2	TGTGCCAGCAGTGAAGCGCTTCTAGGATCCCGCCGGGGGTATGGCTACACCTTC	CASSEALLGSRRGYGYTF
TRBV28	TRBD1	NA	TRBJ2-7	TGTGCCAGCTATGACAGGGGGCTAAGAGAGCAGTACTTC	CASYDRGLREQYF
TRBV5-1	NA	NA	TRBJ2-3	TGCGCCAGCAGCTTCCAGGGAAGCACAGATACGCAGTATTTT	CASSFQGSTDTQYF
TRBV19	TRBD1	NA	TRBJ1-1	TGTGCCAGTAGTACCACGTGGACAGGGGAATACACTGAAGCTTTCTTT	CASSTTWTGEYTEAFF
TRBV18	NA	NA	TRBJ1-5	TGTGCCAGCTCACCAAAGGGGCGCGGCAATCAGCCCCAGCATTTT	CASSPKGRGNQPQHF
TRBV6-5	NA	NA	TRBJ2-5	TGTGCCAGCAGTTATCAGGGGGGCCAAGAGACCCAGTACTTC	CASSYQGGQETQYF
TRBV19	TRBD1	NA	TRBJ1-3	TGTGCCTCCCGTCCCGGGACAGACGGAAACACCATATATTTT	CASRPGTDGNTIYF
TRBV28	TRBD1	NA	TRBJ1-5	TGTGCCATCCAAGGTGACAGGGAAATCAATCAGCCCCAGCATTTT	CAIQGDREINQPQHF
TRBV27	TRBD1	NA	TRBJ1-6	TGTGCCAGCAGTGCCGGGACAGCTAATTCACCCCTCCACTTT	CASSAGTANSPLHF
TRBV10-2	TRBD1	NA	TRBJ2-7	TGCGCCACGGGACAGAGCCTGTACGAGCAGTACTTC	CATGQSLYEQYF
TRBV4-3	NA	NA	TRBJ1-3	TGCGCCAGCAGCCGATTGGACTCGACCGGAAACACCATATATTTT	CASSRLDSTGNTIYF
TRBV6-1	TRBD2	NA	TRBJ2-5	TGTGCCAGCAGTGAAGGGGGGGGGCAAGAGACCCAGTACTTC	CASSEGGGQETQYF
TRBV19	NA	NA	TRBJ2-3	TGTGCCAGTAGCCACACGGGCAGCGGGCCGACAGATACGCAGTATTTT	CASSHTGSGPTDTQYF
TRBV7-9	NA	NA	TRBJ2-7	TGTTCCAGCAGCCCCCTACCCTCGATCTTCTCTTACGAGCAGTACTTC	CSSSPLPSIFSYEQYF
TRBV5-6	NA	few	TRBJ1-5	TGTGCCAGCAGCTTGTTGGGGGGAGGTGGTCAGCCCCAGCATTTT	CASSLLGGGGQPQHF
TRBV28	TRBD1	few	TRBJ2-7	TGTGCCAGCAGTTGGGGGACAGGGGGTTACGAGCAGTACTTC	CASSWGTGGYEQYF
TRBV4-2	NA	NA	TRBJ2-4	TGTGCCAGCAGCCAAGGAGGGATATTGCTGGAAAACATTCAGTACTTC	CASSQGGILLENIQYF
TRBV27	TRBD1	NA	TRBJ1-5	TGTGCCAGCAGTAACGAATTCGGGACAGGGGACAATCAGCCCCAGCATTTT	CASSNEFGTGDNQPQHF
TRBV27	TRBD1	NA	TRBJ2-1	TGTGCCAGCAGAGCTTTCCTTACAGGGGGCCTAGTTGAGCAGTTCTTC	CASRAFLTGGLVEQFF
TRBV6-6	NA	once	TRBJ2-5	TGTGCCAGCAGTTACTCACCCCCTGGGGCCTGGACCCAGTACTTC	CASSYSPPGAWTQYF
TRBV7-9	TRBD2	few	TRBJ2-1	TGTGCCAGCAGCCCAGGGGCTAGCGGGAGCCTAAGGAATGAGCAGTTCTTC	CASSPGASGSLRNEQFF
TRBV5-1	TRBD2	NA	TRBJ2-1	TGCGCCAGCACTAATCGGGCTAGCGGCTACCTGAGCTCCTACAATGAGCAGTTCTTC	CASTNRASGYLSSYNEQFF
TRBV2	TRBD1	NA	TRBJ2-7	TGTGCCAGCAGTGTGACAGGGGGCTGGTACGAGCAGTACTTC	CASSVTGGWYEQYF
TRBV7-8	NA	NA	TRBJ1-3	TGTGCCAGCAGCTTAGGCCTGGGGAGGGGCTCTGGAAACACCATATATTTT	CASSLGLGRGSGNTIYF
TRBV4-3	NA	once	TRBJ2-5	TGCGCCAGCAGCCAAGATCGAGAGACCCAGTACTTC	CASSQDRETQYF
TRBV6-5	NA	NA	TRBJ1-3	TGTGCCAGCAGTTACTCGCGGGGTCTTTCTGGAAACACCATATATTTT	CASSYSRGLSGNTIYF
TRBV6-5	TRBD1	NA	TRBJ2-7	TGTGCCAGCAGTTATAGTCGGACAGGGCTATCCTACGAGCAGTACTTC	CASSYSRTGLSYEQYF
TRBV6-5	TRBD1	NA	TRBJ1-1	TGTGCCAGCAGCCTGGACAGGGCCATGAACACTGAAGCTTTCTTT	CASSLDRAMNTEAFF
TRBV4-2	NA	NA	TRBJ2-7	TGTGCCAGCAGTGTTAACAGGGTTTCCTACGAGCAGTACTTC	CASSVNRVSYEQYF
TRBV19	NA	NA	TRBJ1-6	TGTGCCAGTAGTGCAGACAGTAATTCACCCCTCCACTTT	CASSADSNSPLHF
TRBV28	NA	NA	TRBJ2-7	TGTGCCAGCAGTACCCAGATGTACGAGCAGTACTTC	CASSTQMYEQYF
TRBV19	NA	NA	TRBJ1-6	TGTGCCAGCCGTGTGGCGGGGCAGTCTAATTCACCCCTCCACTTT	CASRVAGQSNSPLHF
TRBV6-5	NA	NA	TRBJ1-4	TGTGCCAGCAGTTACGACGGGACAAGGGATGAAAAACTGTTTTTT	CASSYDGTRDEKLFF
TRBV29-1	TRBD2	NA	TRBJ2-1	TGCAGCGCCCAAACTAGCGGAATTGGGAATGAGCAGTTCTTC	CSAQTSGIGNEQFF
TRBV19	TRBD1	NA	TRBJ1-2	TGTGCCAGTACCCGGGACAGGGAAGCCTATGGCTACACCTTC	CASTRDREAYGYTF
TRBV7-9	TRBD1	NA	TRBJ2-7	TGTGCCAGCAGCTCCCCGGACAGGGCTTCCTACGAGCAGTACTTC	CASSSPDRASYEQYF
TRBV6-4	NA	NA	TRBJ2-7	TGTGCCAGCAGTGACTCGCCGGGCTCCTACGAGCAGTACTTC	CASSDSPGSYEQYF
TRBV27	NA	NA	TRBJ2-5	TGTGCCAGCAGTTACGCGGGACAAGAGACCCAGTACTTC	CASSYAGQETQYF